The following is a T cell receptor (beta chain) sequence with its context. Its antigen is not known. At one end the junction does not follow the germline gene, possibly because of a read error. Looked up from germline, CDR1 is SSHAT and CDR2 is FNYEAQ (reference sequence). The CDR3 is 14 amino acids. The sample is drawn from a study of cytomegalovirus exposure and HLA in healthy donors. Study-wide results and caveats: A later analysis showed that HLA-associated TCR beta chains had undergone more clonal expansion than equally common others. In an earlier analysis, about 87% or about 30%: the productive usage of most TCR beta V segments. A later analysis linked a missense variant in DCLRE1C to the trimming of TCR beta V and J genes.

PCR amplification relied on 60 Vbeta primers (plus 13 Jbeta primers). The repertoire was sequenced with immunoSEQ multiplex PCR; TCRdb's copy has only in-frame clones and lacks some. The sample consists of about 130,000 clones, 70% to 80% of them appearing once. Specimen: PBMCs. The chain links TRBV7-7 to TRBJ2-1, with D perhaps matching TRBD1 (5 bases). This clonotype was obtained from a man aged 30-40 years in good health and CMV-seronegative. In DNA, the CDR3 is TGTGCTAGCAGCTTAGGGCAGGGTCTGGGTGAGCAGTTCTTC. Translating gives CASSLGQGLGEQFF. The whole variable domain, remainder taken from reference TRBV7-7 and TRBJ2-1, is GAGVSQSPRYKVTKRGQDVTLRCDPISSHATLYWYQQALGQGPEFLTYFNYEAQPDKSGLPSDRFSAERPEGSISTLTIQRTEQRDSAMYRCASSLGQGLGEQFFGPGTRLTVL.